Sequencing of this T cell receptor (beta chain) was carried out in a study of T-cell reconstitution after alpha-beta-depleted transplantation in children. This clonotype was picked up many times. Its cognate antigen is unknown. Unmatched junction bases numbered 8, after V lost 5 bases and J lost 4 bases. The CDR3 has 16 residues. The germline V gene encodes CDR1 SGHTA and CDR2 FQGNSA. The TCRbeta library incorporated unique molecular identifiers. A single record per CDR3 protein comes from TCRdb applying MiXCR to the PCR reads. The sample yields about 200,000 distinct CDR3 sequences, approximately 6.3% seen once. General study findings and limits: After one year, T-cell counts and TCRbeta diversity mostly came from new T cells. High day-60 TCRbeta diversity in some patients came from surviving recipient T cells and thymic progenitors.

The chain combines TRBV7-2 with TRBJ1-4; 9 bases align to TRBD1. This clonotype was sampled from a boy aged 2 to 10 with acute lymphoblastic leukemia, due to receive a stem cell transplant. The specimen was PBMCs, collected before TCRalphabeta/CD19-depleted stem cell transplant. This chain's CDR3 is CASSQNPTGGNEKLFF. The CDR3 bases are TGTGCCAGCAGCCAAAACCCGACAGGGGGTAATGAAAAACTGTTTTTT.